This entry lists 18 T cell receptor beta chains sequenced from one sample in a study of blood T cell repertoires in COVID-19. Some clones are missing from TCRdb's copy, which holds only in-frame ones; the method was immunoSEQ multiplex PCR. The data hold around 250,000 clones, with over 80% observed a single time. The sample was peripheral blood. The origin of the receptors is a woman between 35 and 50 years old who had recovered from COVID-19.

The chain uses TRBV18 and TRBJ2-1; 9 positions agree with TRBD1. CDR1 KGHSH and CDR2 LQKENI come from the germline V gene. The CDR3 contains 14 residues. V was clipped by 3 bases and J by 10 bases; unmatched bases: 7. The CDR3 DNA reads TGTGCCAGCTCACCCCTATTCACAGGGGGCGAGCAGTTCTTC. Its translation is CASSPLFTGGEQFF.

The genes are TRBV15 and TRBJ2-1, with D perhaps matching TRBD1 (5 bases). Germline CDR1 reads LNHNV; CDR2 reads YYDKDF (reference sequence). The germline V and J ends were trimmed by 3 bases and 8 bases, with 17 bases remaining between them. The CDR3 extends over 15 amino acids. For the CDR3, the DNA is TGTGCCACCAGCAGTAGACAAAAAGGGGATGATGAGCAGTTCTTC. It yields the protein CATSSRQKGDDEQFF.

The chain uses TRBV6-5 and TRBJ1-6, with 8 bases identical to TRBD1. The trim removed 4 bases at V and 10 bases at J, leaving 9 bases unmatched. CDR1 and CDR2 (germline): MNHEY, SVGAGI. The CDR3 length is 15 residues. The CDR3 protein is CASSFGTGGLSPLHF. CDR3 nucleotides: TGTGCCAGCAGTTTTGGGACAGGCGGGCTCTCACCCCTCCACTTT.

J is TRBJ1-1 and V is TRBV11-3, with 8 bases fitting TRBD1. CDR3 length: 18 amino acids. The germline gives CDR1 SGHNT, CDR2 YENEEA. The ends lost 3 bases at V and 4 bases at J; junction bases unmatched: 16. CDR3 amino acids: CASSFKRFGQGMGTEAFF. The CDR3 DNA reads TGTGCCAGCAGCTTCAAACGATTCGGACAGGGCATGGGCACTGAAGCTTTCTTT.

V gene TRBV6-5 combines with J gene TRBJ1-4, with 8 bases fitting TRBD1. V gave up 6 bases and J gave up 7 bases; unmatched junction bases: 4. CDR1 and CDR2 from the germline V gene are MNHEY and SVGAGI. The CDR3 has 13 amino acids. CDR3 bases: TGTGCCAGCAGGGGACAGGCCGGTGAAAAACTGTTTTTT. Its translation: CASRGQAGEKLFF.

On this clone itself: Other nucleotide sequences in the sample specify the same CDR3. CDR3 protein: CAWAGTVNQPQHF. The CDR3 DNA sequence: TGTGCCTGGGCCGGGACAGTCAATCAGCCCCAGCATTTT. This chain uses TRBV30 with TRBJ1-5, with 7 bases lining up with TRBD1. This CDR3 is 13 amino acids long. The germline CDR1 and CDR2 sequences are GTSNPN and SVGIG (reference sequence). Trimming cost V 5 bases and J 3 bases; bases outside gene matches: 4.

This chain uses TRBV10-3 with TRBJ2-7; maybe TRBD1 (6 bases). The CDR3 has 14 residues. The germline V gene has CDR1 ENHRY and CDR2 SYGVKD. The V end was cut by 2 bases, the J end by 0 bases, with 8 bases between. CDR3 sequence: CAISETGFSYEQYF. The CDR3 DNA reads TGTGCCATCAGTGAGACAGGGTTCTCCTACGAGCAGTACTTC.

This clone was recorded a few times. The rearrangement joins TRBV6-4 to TRBJ2-2, with 7 bases that match TRBD1. In germline, CDR1 is MRHNA, CDR2 SNTAGT. The J segment lost 3 bases and the V segment lost 8 bases, leaving 6 bases of the junction unmatched. The CDR3 covers 14 residues. CDR3 sequence reads: CASSTGKDTGELFF. CDR3 nucleotides: TGTGCCAGCTCGACAGGGAAGGACACCGGGGAGCTGTTTTTT.

The CDR3 region has the DNA TGTGCCATCAGCCCCGGGACAGGGGGGAATCAGCCCCAGCATTTT. It codes for CAISPGTGGNQPQHF. V usage is TRBV10-3 and J usage is TRBJ1-5; 11 nucleotides match TRBD1. The CDR3 extends over 15 amino acids. The J segment lost 4 bases and the V segment lost 6 bases, leaving 5 bases of the junction unmatched. Germline assignment: CDR1 ENHRY and CDR2 SYGVKD.

This chain links TRBV10-1 with TRBJ2-2; no clear D gene. This CDR3 contains 13 residues. CDR1 and CDR2 from the germline V gene are WNHNN and SYGVQD (reference sequence). V lost 4 bases, J lost 4 bases, and 7 bases lay in between. CDR3 amino acids: CASSGLFTGELFF. CDR3 DNA sequence: TGCGCCAGCAGTGGACTCTTCACCGGGGAGCTGTTTTTT.

The chain is built from TRBV28 and TRBJ2-3; D possibly corresponds to TRBD2 (5 bases). V was shortened by 7 bases and J by 0 bases, with 8 bases between the two germline ends. Germline V gene data show CDR1 as MDHEN and CDR2 as SYDVKM. The length of the CDR3 is 13 residues. The CDR3 nucleotides are TGTGCCAGCAAGGACTTAAGCACAGATACGCAGTATTTT. Translation: CASKDLSTDTQYF.

V and J are TRBV28 and TRBJ2-2; a weak D match, TRBD1 (6 bases). Germline CDR1 reads MDHEN; CDR2 reads SYDVKM. CDR3 size: 15 residues. Trimming left V 6 bases short and J 5 bases short, with 16 bases between. The CDR3 here is CASSRKGHSTGELFF. The CDR3 DNA follows: TGTGCCAGCAGCCGCAAGGGACACAGTACCGGGGAGCTGTTTTTT.

V is TRBV4-1 and J is TRBJ2-1, with TRBD2 matching 7 bases. The J segment lost 6 bases and the V segment lost 7 bases, leaving 9 bases of the junction unmatched. Germline values: CDR1 MGHRA, CDR2 YSYEKL. The CDR3 totals 14 residues. The CDR3 coding sequence is TGCGCCAGCAAAGGACTAGGAACATCCAATGAGCAGTTCTTC. It translates to CASKGLGTSNEQFF.

The genes are TRBV2 and TRBJ1-5, with 7 bases aligning to TRBD1. J lost 5 bases, V lost 4 bases, and 5 bases had no gene match. The CDR3 runs 14 residues. CDR1 is SNHLY, CDR2 FYNNEI, per germline. CDR3 loop: CASSGQGWDQPQHF. The CDR3 DNA reads as TGTGCCAGCAGTGGACAGGGATGGGATCAGCCCCAGCATTTT.

This clone was counted ten times or more. This rearrangement joins TRBV2 to TRBJ2-7; 9 nucleotides match TRBD1. This CDR3 is 14 amino acids long. Germline loops: CDR1 SNHLY, CDR2 FYNNEI. The J segment lost 3 bases and the V segment lost 9 bases, leaving 9 bases of the junction unmatched. Here the CDR3 reads CASSTGTGYYEQYF. The DNA of the CDR3 is TGTGCCAGTTCGACCGGGACAGGGTACTACGAGCAGTACTTC.

The chain joins TRBV24-1 to TRBJ1-2, with D possibly being TRBD1 (5 bases). There are 12 residues in the CDR3. Deletions cut 9 bases from V and 2 bases from J, with 9 bases between. The germline V gene encodes CDR1 KGHDR and CDR2 SFDVKD. The CDR3 here is CATEDRNYGYTF. The DNA of the CDR3 is TGTGCCACCGAAGACAGAAACTATGGCTACACCTTC.

The V gene is TRBV19, the J gene TRBJ2-1; TRBD2 might be the D (6 bases). This CDR3 has 14 amino acids. Per the germline V gene, CDR1 is LNHDA and CDR2 is SQIVND (reference sequence). Trimming stripped 4 bases from V and 6 bases from J, with 13 bases between. The CDR3 loop reads CASSSQIAVNEQFF. The CDR3 nucleotides read TGTGCCAGTAGTAGCCAAATAGCGGTCAATGAGCAGTTCTTC.

V usage is TRBV2 and J usage is TRBJ2-7; TRBD1 matches 7 bases. The trim removed 10 bases at V and 5 bases at J, leaving 11 bases unmatched. The CDR3 has 13 amino acids. Germline V CDR1 and CDR2: SNHLY, FYNNEI. The CDR3 protein is CATTIDRAHEQYF. The CDR3 DNA follows: TGTGCCACCACTATAGACAGGGCCCACGAGCAGTACTTC.